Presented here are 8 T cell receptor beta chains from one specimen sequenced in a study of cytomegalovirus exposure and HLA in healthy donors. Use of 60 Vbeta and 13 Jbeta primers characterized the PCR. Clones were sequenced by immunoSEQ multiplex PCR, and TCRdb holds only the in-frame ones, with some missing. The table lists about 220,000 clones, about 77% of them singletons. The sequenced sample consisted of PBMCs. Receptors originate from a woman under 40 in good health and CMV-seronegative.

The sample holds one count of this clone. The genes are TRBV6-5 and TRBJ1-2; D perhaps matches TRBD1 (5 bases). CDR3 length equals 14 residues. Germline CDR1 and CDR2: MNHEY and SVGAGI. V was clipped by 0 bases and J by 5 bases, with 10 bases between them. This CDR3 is CASSYSKTVYGYTF. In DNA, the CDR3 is TGTGCCAGCAGTTACTCGAAGACAGTATATGGCTACACCTTC.

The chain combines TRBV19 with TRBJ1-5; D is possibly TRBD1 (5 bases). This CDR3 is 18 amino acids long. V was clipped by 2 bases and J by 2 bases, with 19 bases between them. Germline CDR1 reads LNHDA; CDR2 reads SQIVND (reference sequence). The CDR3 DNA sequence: TGTGCCAGTAGTATAAGCTCGGGGGGTCAGGGAGGCAATCAGCCCCAGCATTTT. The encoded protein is CASSISSGGQGGNQPQHF.

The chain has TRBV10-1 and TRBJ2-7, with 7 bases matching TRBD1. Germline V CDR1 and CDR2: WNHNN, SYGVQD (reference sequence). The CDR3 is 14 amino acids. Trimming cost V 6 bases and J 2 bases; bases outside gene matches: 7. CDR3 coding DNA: TGCGCCAGCAGCAGACAGGGCGCTCCCTACGAGCAGTACTTC. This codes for CASSRQGAPYEQYF.

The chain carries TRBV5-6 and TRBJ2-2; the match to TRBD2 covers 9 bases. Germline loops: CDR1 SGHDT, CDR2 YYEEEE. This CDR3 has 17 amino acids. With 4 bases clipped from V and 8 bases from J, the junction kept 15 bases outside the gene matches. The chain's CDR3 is CASSLGSPLAGEGELFF. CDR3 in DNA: TGTGCCAGCAGCCTGGGGAGCCCTTTAGCGGGAGAGGGGGAGCTGTTTTTT.

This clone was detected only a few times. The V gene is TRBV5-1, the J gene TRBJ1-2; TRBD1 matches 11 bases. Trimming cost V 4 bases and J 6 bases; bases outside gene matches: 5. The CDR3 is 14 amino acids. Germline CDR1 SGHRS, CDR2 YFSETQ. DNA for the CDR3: TGCGCCAGCAGCACCGGACAGGGGGCAGATGGCTACACCTTC. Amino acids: CASSTGQGADGYTF.

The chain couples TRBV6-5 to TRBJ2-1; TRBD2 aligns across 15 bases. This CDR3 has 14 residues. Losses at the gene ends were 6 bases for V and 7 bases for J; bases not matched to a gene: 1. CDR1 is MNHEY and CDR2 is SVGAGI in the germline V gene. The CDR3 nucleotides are TGTGCCAGCAGAGGACTAGCGGGAGGGAATGAGCAGTTCTTC. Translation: CASRGLAGGNEQFF.

Here the CDR3 reads CASSLAPRTRVNDYGYTF. In DNA, the CDR3 is TGTGCCAGCAGCTTAGCGCCCAGGACACGGGTGAATGACTATGGCTACACCTTC. The rearrangement uses TRBV7-8 and TRBJ1-2; D possibly corresponds to TRBD1 (5 bases). Germline assignment: CDR1 SGHVS and CDR2 FQNEAQ. There are 18 residues in the CDR3. Trimming took off 0 bases at V and 3 bases at J, with 20 bases between the two ends. The variable domain in full, with the rest retrieved from reference TRBV7-8 and TRBJ1-2, is GAGVSQSPRYKVAKRGQDVALRCDPISGHVSLFWYQQALGQGPEFLTYFQNEAQLDKSGLPSDRFFAERPEGSVSTLKIQRTQQEDSAVYLCASSLAPRTRVNDYGYTFGSGTRLTVV.

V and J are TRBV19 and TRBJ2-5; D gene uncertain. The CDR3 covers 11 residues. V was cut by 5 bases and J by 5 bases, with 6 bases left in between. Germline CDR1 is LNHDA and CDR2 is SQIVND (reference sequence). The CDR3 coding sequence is TGTGCCAGTAGTTCCGGGGAGACCCAGTACTTC. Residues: CASSSGETQYF.